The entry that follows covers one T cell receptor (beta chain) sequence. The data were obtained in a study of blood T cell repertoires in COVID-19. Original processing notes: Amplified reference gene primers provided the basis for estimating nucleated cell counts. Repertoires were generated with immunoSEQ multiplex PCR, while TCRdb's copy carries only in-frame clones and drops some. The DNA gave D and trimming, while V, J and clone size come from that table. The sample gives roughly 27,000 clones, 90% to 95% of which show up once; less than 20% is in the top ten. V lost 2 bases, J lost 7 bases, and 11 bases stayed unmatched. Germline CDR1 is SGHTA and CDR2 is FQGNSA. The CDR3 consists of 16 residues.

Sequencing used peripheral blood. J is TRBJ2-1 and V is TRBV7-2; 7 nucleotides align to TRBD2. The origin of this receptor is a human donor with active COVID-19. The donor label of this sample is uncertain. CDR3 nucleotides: TGTGCCAGCAGCTTAATCGTGGCGGGAGTAAGGAATGAGCAGTTCTTC. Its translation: CASSLIVAGVRNEQFF.